This T cell receptor beta chain is from a study of beta chain features in type 1 diabetes. cDNA synthesis used the whole RNA isolate, giving expressed TCRB sequences. Read counts averaged roughly 4 million for samples of naive, central memory and regulatory T cells. Assay: immunoSEQ multiplex PCR; the TCRdb copy retains only in-frame clones and omits some. The data hold about 300,000 clones, with roughly 13% observed a single time. Study results and limitations: The naive, central memory and Treg TCRB repertoires showed an apparent similarity that was greater among patients than among healthy donors. All four CD4+ subsets from Type 1 diabetes patients carried moderately but significantly shorter TCRB CDR3s.

Researchers reported sorting CD4+ naive, central memory, regulatory and stem cell-like memory cells via CD45RO/CCR7/CD25/CD127/CD95/CD27. The CDR3 loop spans 14 amino acids. Between the trimmed V and J ends, which lost 3 bases and 3 bases, there was a span of 9 bases. Germline CDR1 is LNHDA and CDR2 is SQIVND (reference sequence). Points on this clone: Its antigen is unknown.

This sequence was found in a woman between 18 and 29 years old with type 1 diabetes. The sample consisted of naive CD4+ T cells from blood. The chain combines TRBV19 with TRBJ1-5, with a weak D call TRBD1 (5 bases). CDR3 coding DNA: TGTGCCAGTAGTATCGTTGGGGCCAATCAGCCCCAGCATTTT. Protein sequence: CASSIVGANQPQHF.